This entry features one T cell receptor beta chain sequence. The data are from a study of shared clonotypes between healthy human individuals. TCRdb's table, derived via immunoSEQ multiplex PCR, lists solely in-frame clones and lacks some. The table has around 1.4 million clones, 98% seen once. Germline values: CDR1 SGHTA, CDR2 FQGNSA. The CDR3 runs to 13 residues. The V end lost 4 bases, the J end lost 3 bases, and 10 bases lay between the germline ends. The rearrangement joins TRBV7-2 to TRBJ2-7; D is perhaps TRBD1 (6 bases). Sequenced: naive CD4+ T cells sorted from blood. Subset indicated: CD45RA+ positively selected. The receptor's source is a man younger than 45 in good health. DNA for the CDR3: TGTGCCAGCAGCTCGGACAGCAACTACGAGCAGTACTTC. This gives the protein CASSSDSNYEQYF.